The clone carrying this T cell receptor (beta chain) was counted a few times. Antigen specificity is unknown. TCRdb's table, derived via immunoSEQ multiplex PCR, lists solely in-frame clones and lacks some. The top ten clones hold about an eighth of a sample with approximately 200,000 clones, over 55% of them seen once. The data were obtained in a study of cytotoxic CD8 clonotypes in ibrutinib-treated CLL. At the level of the study: Specimens for response were gathered following a median roughly 13 months of therapy, spanning 6 to 36. Study observations and caveats: While tracking circulating CD8+ T-cell counts, baseline clonality exceeded that of age-matched healthy donors. The public clonotypes identified were infrequent and showed contraction or stability on treatment.

J lost 8 bases, V lost 2 bases, and 10 bases had no gene match. The CDR3 length is 16 residues. The V gene's germline CDR1 is MNHNS and CDR2 SASEGT. The starting material was PBMCs, obtained after 24 months of ibrutinib treatment. The source of this sequence is a human donor with chronic lymphocytic leukemia. The chain joins TRBV6-1 to TRBJ2-1; 9 nucleotides match TRBD1. CDR3 residues: CASSEQRRTGVDEQFF. The CDR3 DNA sequence: TGTGCCAGCAGTGAACAGAGAAGGACAGGGGTCGATGAGCAGTTCTTC.